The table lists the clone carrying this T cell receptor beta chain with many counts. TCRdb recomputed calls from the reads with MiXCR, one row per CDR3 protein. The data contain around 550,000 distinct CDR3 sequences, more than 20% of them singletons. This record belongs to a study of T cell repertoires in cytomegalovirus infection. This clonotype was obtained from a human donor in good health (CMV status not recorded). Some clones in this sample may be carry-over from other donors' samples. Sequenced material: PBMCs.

DNA of the CDR3: TGTGCCAGCAGCAGGACTAGCAACAACAATGAGCAGTTCTTC. Translated, it gives CASSRTSNNNEQFF. J is TRBJ2-1 and V is TRBV7-2, with 8 bases identical to TRBD2. V shed 5 bases and J 5 bases; nucleotides not matched to a gene: 5. CDR1 and CDR2 from the germline V gene are SGHTA and FQGNSA. The CDR3 has 14 amino acids.